This entry is about one TCR beta chain. This clone was seen only once. Its recognized antigen is unknown. One base away there is no much larger clone; base qualities are not given. This sample is drawn from a study of blood T cell repertoires in COVID-19 (dated by TCRdb to about 2020). Broadly, across the study: Samples covering the acute and convalescent phases of COVID-19 were provided by collaborators in the United States, Italy and Spain. The material from the prospective study consisted of cDNA or gDNA derived from T cells, B-cell-depleted T cells, or PBMCs. The dataset comprised deeply sampled blood TCRbeta repertoires from subjects exposed to, actively infected with, or recovered from COVID-19. The repertoires were released in a freely available public database meant as a resource for research on the immune response to SARS-CoV-2. Samples came from the ongoing ImmuneRACE study (first 160 participants) plus 1,254 subjects from 6 global collaborators. The sample metadata nearly always contained a de-identified subject ID, COVID-19 status, age in years and sex. Where available, HLA class I and class II types were taken from metadata supplied by the sample provider and were not determined by assay-based typing. Overall study results and their limits: The amount of clinical and demographic metadata varied by source and participant and was provided uncurated.

The immunoSEQ Assay, a bias-controlled multiplex PCR, was used to amplify TCRbeta CDR3 regions from genomic DNA. As for the authors' bioinformatics: The number of nucleated cells in each sample was estimated from the amplification of reference gene primers within the assay. Sequence reads were collapsed and filtered to measure the absolute abundance of every unique TCRbeta CDR3 rearrangement. For each sample, productive Simpson clonality was calculated as the square root of Simpson's diversity index over productive rearrangements. Imported from immuneACCESS, the table was reduced by TCRdb to in-frame sequences with V and J called. These copies leave out some clones; in studies compared against another copy, an unresolved V gene accounts for under half, and the cause of the remainder is not known. V and J calls and clone size are copied from that table; D and trimming were computed from the DNA. In all, the sample holds about 200,000 clones, and more than 65% of those were seen once. The ten largest clonotypes hold about 8% of the sample.

Collaborating institutions collected whole blood in K2EDTA tubes following their own protocols. For TCRbeta analysis, collaborators shipped samples in one of three forms: frozen whole blood, isolated PBMCs, or DNA extracted from either of those sample types. CDR1 is given as SNHLY and CDR2 as FYNNEI, both from the germline V gene. There are 13 amino acids in the CDR3, from cysteine to phenylalanine inclusive. Solely the CDR3 DNA is kept, with 39 bases framed from the first base. Trimming removed 1 base from V and 14 bases from J, leaving 14 bases between the germline ends. The sequence is built from TRBV2 and TRBJ1-4, with TRBD1 as a weak D call on 6 bases. Sequenced: peripheral blood. This clonotype was obtained from a woman of 80 years or more with acute or convalescent COVID-19. The DNA sequence is TGTGCCAGCAGTGAAGGGGGGCGCGTATCTCTGTTTTTT. Translated, this gives CASSEGGRVSLFF.